A selection of T cell receptor beta chains follows, all from one sample in a study of cytomegalovirus exposure and HLA in healthy donors. Clones were read by immunoSEQ multiplex PCR, and TCRdb kept only the in-frame ones, dropping some. Found here are over 80,000 clones, approximately 71% of them singletons; the top ten hold around 16%. Sequenced input: PBMCs. Receptors were obtained from a young woman in good health and CMV-seropositive. CDR3s include the opening cysteine and the closing phenylalanine or tryptophan. A D gene is named only where the DNA matches it firmly. Some rows mark clone size as missing; the rest say once, few, many or name a class of expanded clone.

size	D	V	J	DNA	CDR3
NA	NA	TRBV7-9	TRBJ2-7	TGTGCCAGCAGCGGAGGCAGTTCCTACGAGCAGTACTTC	CASSGGSSYEQYF
NA	TRBD2	TRBV6-5	TRBJ2-1	TGTGCCAGCAGCCCCGGGACTAGCGGGAGAAATGAGCAGTTCTTC	CASSPGTSGRNEQFF
NA	TRBD2	TRBV2	TRBJ2-1	TGTGCCAGCCGACCCGGGACTAGCGGGGGGCCCTGCTACAATGAGCAGTTCTTC	CASRPGTSGGPCYNEQFF
NA	NA	TRBV18	TRBJ2-7	TGTGCCAGCTCACCGCGCTACGAGCAGTACTTC	CASSPRYEQYF
NA	TRBD1	TRBV4-1	TRBJ1-4	TGCGCCAGCAGCCAAGGGGACAGTATCAATGAAAAACTGTTTTTT	CASSQGDSINEKLFF
few	TRBD1	TRBV20-1	TRBJ2-1	TGCAGTGCTGAGGGGGCCGGTGAGCAGTTCTTC	CSAEGAGEQFF
NA	NA	TRBV7-9	TRBJ2-7	TGTGCCAGCAGCCCTCGGACTTACGAGCAGTACTTC	CASSPRTYEQYF
NA	NA	TRBV18	TRBJ2-1	TGTGCCAGCTCACCAAGGAGGGGAGGACGTGAGCAGTTCTTC	CASSPRRGGREQFF
NA	NA	TRBV20-1	TRBJ2-7	TGCAGTGCTAGCCCTACCTACGAGCAGTACTTC	CSASPTYEQYF
NA	NA	TRBV29-1	TRBJ2-5	TGCAGCGTTGGAAATCTACAGGGCCGGATGGGCCAGTACTTC	CSVGNLQGRMGQYF